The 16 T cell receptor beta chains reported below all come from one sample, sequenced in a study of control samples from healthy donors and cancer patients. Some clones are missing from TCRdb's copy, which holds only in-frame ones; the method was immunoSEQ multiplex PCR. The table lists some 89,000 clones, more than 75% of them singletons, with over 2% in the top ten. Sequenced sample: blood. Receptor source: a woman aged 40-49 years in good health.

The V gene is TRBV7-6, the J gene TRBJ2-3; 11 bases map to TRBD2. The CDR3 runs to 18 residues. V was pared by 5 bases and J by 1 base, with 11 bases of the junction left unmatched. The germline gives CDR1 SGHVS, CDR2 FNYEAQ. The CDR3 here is CASSTPRLAGIRTDTQYF. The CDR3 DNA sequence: TGTGCCAGCAGCACCCCACGACTAGCGGGGATCCGCACAGATACGCAGTATTTT.

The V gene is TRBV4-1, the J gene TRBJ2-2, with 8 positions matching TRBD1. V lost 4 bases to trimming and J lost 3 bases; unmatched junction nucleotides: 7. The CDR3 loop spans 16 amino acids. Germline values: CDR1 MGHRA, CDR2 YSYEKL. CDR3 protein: CASSLSGGADTGELFF. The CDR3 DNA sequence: TGCGCCAGCAGCCTTTCAGGGGGCGCCGACACCGGGGAGCTGTTTTTT.

Here the CDR3 DNA reads TGTGCCAGCAGCAGGGCAACTAATGAAAAACTGTTTTTT. As protein: CASSRATNEKLFF. The chain employs TRBV3-1 (or the pseudogene TRBV3-2) and TRBJ1-4, with D uncertain. The V end lost 5 bases, the J end lost 0 bases, and 4 bases lay between the germline ends. The germline gives CDR1 LGHDT, CDR2 YNNKEL (reference sequence). This CDR3 has 13 amino acids.

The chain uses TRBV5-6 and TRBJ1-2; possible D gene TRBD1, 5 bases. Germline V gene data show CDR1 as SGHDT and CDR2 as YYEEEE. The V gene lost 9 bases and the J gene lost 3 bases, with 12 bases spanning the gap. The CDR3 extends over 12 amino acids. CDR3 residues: CATTRGDYGYTF. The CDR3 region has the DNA TGTGCCACCACACGGGGGGACTATGGCTACACCTTC.

The CDR3 nucleotides are TGCGCCAGCAGCCAAGATCGTGCGGGACTAGCTGATGAGCAGTTCTTC. Its translation is CASSQDRAGLADEQFF. This chain uses TRBV4-1 with TRBJ2-1; TRBD2 agrees at 9 bases. The CDR3 is 16 amino acids. Germline V CDR1 and CDR2: MGHRA, YSYEKL. Losses at the gene ends were 0 bases for V and 8 bases for J; bases not matched to a gene: 8.

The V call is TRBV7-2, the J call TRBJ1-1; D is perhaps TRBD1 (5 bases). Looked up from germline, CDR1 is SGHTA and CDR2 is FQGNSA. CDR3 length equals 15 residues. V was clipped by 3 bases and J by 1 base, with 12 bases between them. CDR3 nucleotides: TGTGCCAGCAGCTTGGAGGGACTCAGGAACACTGAAGCTTTCTTT. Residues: CASSLEGLRNTEAFF.

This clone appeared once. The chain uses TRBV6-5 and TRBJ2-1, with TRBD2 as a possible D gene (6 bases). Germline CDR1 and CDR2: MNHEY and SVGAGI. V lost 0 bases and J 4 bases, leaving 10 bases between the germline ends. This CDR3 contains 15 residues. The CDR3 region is CASSYSGTGYNEQFF. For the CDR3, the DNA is TGTGCCAGCAGTTACTCCGGGACTGGTTACAATGAGCAGTTCTTC.

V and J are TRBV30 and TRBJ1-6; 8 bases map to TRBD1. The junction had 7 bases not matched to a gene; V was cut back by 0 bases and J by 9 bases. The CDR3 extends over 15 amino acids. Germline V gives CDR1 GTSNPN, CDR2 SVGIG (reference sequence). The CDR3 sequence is CAWSVTGGRGSPLHF. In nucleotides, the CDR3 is TGTGCCTGGAGTGTAACAGGGGGTAGAGGTTCACCCCTCCACTTT. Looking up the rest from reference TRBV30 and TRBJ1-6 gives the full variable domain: SQTIHQWPATLVQPVGSPLSLECTVEGTSNPNLYWYRQAAGRGLQLLFYSVGIGQISSEVPQNLSASRPQDRQFILSSKKLLLSDSGFYLCAWSVTGGRGSPLHFGNGTRLTVT.

The CDR3 here is CASSQDFGTGFVNEQYF. The CDR3 DNA follows: TGCGCCAGCAGCCAAGACTTCGGGACAGGGTTTGTGAACGAGCAGTACTTC. The genes are TRBV4-3 and TRBJ2-7; TRBD1 aligns across 9 bases. The CDR3 is 17 residues long. V gave up 0 bases and J gave up 5 bases; unmatched junction bases: 11. Germline V CDR1 and CDR2: LGHNA, YSLEER.

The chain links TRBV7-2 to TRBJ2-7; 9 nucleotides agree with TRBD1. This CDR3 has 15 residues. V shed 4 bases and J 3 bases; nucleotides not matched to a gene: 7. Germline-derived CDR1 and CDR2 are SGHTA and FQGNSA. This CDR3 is CASSSGRTGVYEQYF. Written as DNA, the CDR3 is TGTGCCAGCAGCTCAGGCCGGACAGGGGTCTACGAGCAGTACTTC. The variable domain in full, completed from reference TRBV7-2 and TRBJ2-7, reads GAGVSQSPSNKVTEKGKDVELRCDPISGHTALYWYRQSLGQGLEFLIYFQGNSAPDKSGLPSDRFSAERTGGSVSTLTIQRTQQEDSAVYLCASSSGRTGVYEQYFGPGTRLTVT.

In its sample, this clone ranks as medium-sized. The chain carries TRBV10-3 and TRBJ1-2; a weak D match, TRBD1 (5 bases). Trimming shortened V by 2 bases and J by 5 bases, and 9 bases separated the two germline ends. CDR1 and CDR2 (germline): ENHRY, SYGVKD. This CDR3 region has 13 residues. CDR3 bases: TGTGCCATCAGTGAGGGGGCAGAGTATGGCTACACCTTC. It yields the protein CAISEGAEYGYTF.

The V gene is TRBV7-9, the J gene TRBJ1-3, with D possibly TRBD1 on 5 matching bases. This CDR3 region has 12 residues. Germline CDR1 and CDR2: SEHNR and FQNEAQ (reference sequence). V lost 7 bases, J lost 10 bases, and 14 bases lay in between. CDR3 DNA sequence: TGTGCCAGCACCCCTGGGGGGGGAACCATATATTTT. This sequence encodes CASTPGGGTIYF.

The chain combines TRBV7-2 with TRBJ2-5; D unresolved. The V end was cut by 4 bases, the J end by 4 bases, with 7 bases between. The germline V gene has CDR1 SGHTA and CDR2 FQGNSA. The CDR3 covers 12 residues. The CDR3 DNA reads TGTGCCAGCAGCTCCTCCAGAGAGACCCAGTACTTC. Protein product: CASSSSRETQYF.

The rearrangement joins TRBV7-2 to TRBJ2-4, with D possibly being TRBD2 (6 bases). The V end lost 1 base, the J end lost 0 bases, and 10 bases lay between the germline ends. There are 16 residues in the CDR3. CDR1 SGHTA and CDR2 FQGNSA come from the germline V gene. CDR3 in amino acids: CASSLGTTLAKNIQYF. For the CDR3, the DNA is TGTGCCAGCAGCTTAGGGACTACTCTAGCCAAAAACATTCAGTACTTC.

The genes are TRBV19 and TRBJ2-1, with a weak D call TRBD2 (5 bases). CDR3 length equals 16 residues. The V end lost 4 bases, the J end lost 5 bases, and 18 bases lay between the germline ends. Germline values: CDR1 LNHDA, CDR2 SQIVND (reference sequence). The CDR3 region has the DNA TGTGCCAGTAGTAGTCTCGGGCAGCGGACGAACAATGAGCAGTTCTTC. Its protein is CASSSLGQRTNNEQFF.

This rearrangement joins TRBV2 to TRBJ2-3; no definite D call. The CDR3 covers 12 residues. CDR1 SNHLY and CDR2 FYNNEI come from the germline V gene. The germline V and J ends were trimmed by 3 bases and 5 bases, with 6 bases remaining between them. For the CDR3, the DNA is TGTGCCAGCAGTGAGGCCGGAGATACGCAGTATTTT. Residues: CASSEAGDTQYF.